The 25 T cell receptor beta chains in this list originate from one sample, sequenced in a study of shared T cell receptors in the human thymus (dated by TCRdb to the early 2020s). Libraries were constructed by the immunoSEQ multiplex PCR assay. In TCRdb, the immuneACCESS table is reduced to in-frame sequences with V and J assigned. These tables do not hold every clone; where another copy was compared, an unresolved V gene accounts for under half, and the others remain unexplained. Counted in this sample were some 760,000 clones; over 75% of them appeared once. Of the sample, over 0.008% falls within the top ten clones. The same sample was also studied in work on human thymus T cells.

Sequences were obtained from thymocytes. The source is a girl less than two years old with a congenital heart defect. Donor details come from another sample of the same person, matched by shared clones.

This chain connects TRBV7-2 to TRBJ2-1; the D is unclear. Trimming shortened V by 1 base and J by 1 base, and 11 bases separated the two germline ends. Germline values: CDR1 SGHTA, CDR2 FQGNSA. CDR3 size: 16 residues. Here the CDR3 DNA reads TGTGCCAGCAGCTTAGATGGGCGACATTCCTACAATGAGCAGTTCTTC. It translates to CASSLDGRHSYNEQFF.

This clone was observed a handful of times. CDR3 sequence: CASRTSGADQETQYF. The CDR3 region has the DNA TGCGCCAGCAGAACTAGCGGGGCGGACCAAGAGACCCAGTACTTC. The chain has TRBV10-2 and TRBJ2-5; 10 bases are a match to TRBD2. CDR1 is WSHSY, CDR2 SAAADI, per germline. The CDR3 runs 15 residues. The J segment lost 0 bases and the V segment lost 6 bases, leaving 4 bases of the junction unmatched.

The rearrangement joins TRBV28 to TRBJ2-7; D may be TRBD1 (6 bases). Germline V gene sequence: CDR1 MDHEN, CDR2 SYDVKM. CDR3 length: 13 amino acids. The V end lost 3 bases, the J end lost 1 base, and 7 bases lay between the germline ends. The CDR3 loop reads CASSFGQSYEQYF. CDR3 coding DNA: TGTGCCAGCAGTTTCGGACAGTCCTACGAGCAGTACTTC.

The J gene is TRBJ2-7, the V gene TRBV2; D ambiguous. Trimming shortened V by 3 bases and J by 2 bases, and 14 bases separated the two germline ends. Germline CDR1 and CDR2: SNHLY and FYNNEI. This CDR3 comprises 15 residues. Here the CDR3 reads CASSDVYYGTYEQYF. The CDR3 coding sequence is TGTGCCAGCAGTGATGTTTACTACGGAACCTACGAGCAGTACTTC.

The V gene is TRBV28, the J gene TRBJ1-5, with a weak D call TRBD1 (6 bases). V was pared by 3 bases and J by 5 bases, with 29 bases between. The CDR3 length is 20 residues. Germline values: CDR1 MDHEN, CDR2 SYDVKM. The CDR3 DNA reads TGTGCCAGCAGTTTCCCCCCTCAGGGGAGATCCTTGCTAAGCCATCAGCCCCAGCATTTT. Its translation is CASSFPPQGRSLLSHQPQHF.

The chain employs TRBV29-1 and TRBJ2-1; 13 nucleotides agree with TRBD2. CDR1 and CDR2 (germline): SQVTM, ANQGSEA. J was trimmed by 2 bases and V by 7 bases; bases with no gene match: 11. The CDR3 is 17 amino acids. This chain's CDR3 is CSARTSGGQITYNEQFF. The CDR3 DNA sequence: TGCAGCGCCCGGACTAGCGGGGGCCAGATAACCTACAATGAGCAGTTCTTC.

This chain connects TRBV5-1 to TRBJ1-1, with 7 bases lining up with TRBD1. J was trimmed by 1 base and V by 4 bases; bases with no gene match: 4. CDR1 and CDR2 from the germline V gene are SGHRS and YFSETQ. The CDR3 runs to 14 residues. The CDR3 loop is CASSSNRGNTEAFF. The CDR3 coding sequence is TGCGCCAGCAGCAGCAACAGGGGGAACACTGAAGCTTTCTTT.

This chain uses TRBV19 with TRBJ2-7; no firm D call. Germline assignment: CDR1 LNHDA and CDR2 SQIVND (reference sequence). This CDR3 is 14 amino acids long. V was clipped by 6 bases and J by 1 base, with 13 bases between them. CDR3 residues: CASSSRLASYEQYF. The CDR3 region has the DNA TGTGCCAGTAGCTCCCGACTGGCGTCCTACGAGCAGTACTTC.

The genes are TRBV30 and TRBJ1-1, with TRBD1 matching over 8 bases. V was clipped by 5 bases and J by 1 base; unmatched bases: 3. The CDR3 totals 13 residues. Germline CDR1 and CDR2: GTSNPN and SVGIG (reference sequence). This CDR3 reads CAWRQGTNTEAFF. The CDR3 DNA reads TGTGCCTGGCGACAGGGGACGAACACTGAAGCTTTCTTT.

CDR3 nucleotides: TGCGCCAGCAGCTTGCGTGGGGGGGCCTTAAATGAGCAGTTCTTC. It yields the protein CASSLRGGALNEQFF. The chain is built from TRBV5-1 and TRBJ2-1; TRBD2 might be the D (7 bases). There are 15 residues in the CDR3. V dropped 1 base and J dropped 7 bases, with 15 bases sitting between them. Per the germline V gene, CDR1 is SGHRS and CDR2 is YFSETQ.

V usage is TRBV2 and J usage is TRBJ2-7; D might be TRBD1 (6 bases). Trimming pared 8 bases from V and 6 bases from J, leaving 17 bases between. From germline, CDR1 is SNHLY and CDR2 FYNNEI. This CDR3 contains 13 residues. This CDR3 is CASAYPQGREQYF. CDR3 coding DNA: TGTGCCAGCGCCTACCCACAGGGACGCGAGCAGTACTTC.

This clone was found a few times. The chain joins TRBV4-1 to TRBJ1-4, with 7 bases fitting TRBD1. Germline CDR1 reads MGHRA; CDR2 reads YSYEKL. V gave up 8 bases and J gave up 4 bases; unmatched junction bases: 7. CDR3 length equals 14 residues. The CDR3 reads CASRWDRDNEKLFF. CDR3 DNA: TGCGCCAGCCGGTGGGACAGAGATAATGAAAAACTGTTTTTT.

The rearrangement links TRBV28 to TRBJ1-5, with 8 positions matching TRBD1. Germline V gives CDR1 MDHEN, CDR2 SYDVKM. Trimming took 6 bases from V and 4 from J; bases not matched to a gene: 8. The CDR3 covers 15 residues. CDR3 sequence: CASRTGTGGNQPQHF. Written as DNA, the CDR3 is TGTGCCAGCAGAACAGGGACAGGCGGAAATCAGCCCCAGCATTTT.

CDR3 loop: CASKEGDRGFQETQYF. DNA for the CDR3: TGTGCCAGTAAAGAAGGGGACAGGGGTTTTCAAGAGACCCAGTACTTC. The chain recombines TRBV19 with TRBJ2-5, with TRBD1 matching 10 bases. The CDR3 covers 16 residues. The J segment lost 2 bases and the V segment lost 7 bases, leaving 10 bases of the junction unmatched. The germline V gene has CDR1 LNHDA and CDR2 SQIVND (reference sequence).

This clone was counted once. This chain connects TRBV2 to TRBJ2-7, with 8 bases identical to TRBD1. The CDR3 runs 13 residues. Germline CDR1 reads SNHLY; CDR2 reads FYNNEI. Trimming at V came to 5 bases and at J to 5 bases, leaving 5 bases not matched to a gene. CDR3 in DNA: TGTGCCAGCAGTCCCAGGGGGCTGGACGAGCAGTACTTC. This sequence encodes CASSPRGLDEQYF.

The chain recombines TRBV25-1 with TRBJ1-1, with 9 bases aligning to TRBD1. CDR3 length: 16 residues. V lost 6 bases and J lost 6; bases outside the gene matches: 14. The germline V gene encodes CDR1 MGHDK and CDR2 SYGVNS. DNA for the CDR3: TGTGCCAGCAGCGATTCCGGGACAGGGAATATCGCTGAAGCTTTCTTT. It is translated as CASSDSGTGNIAEAFF.

The chain couples TRBV19 to TRBJ2-5; 9 bases are a match to TRBD2. The CDR3 sequence is 18 residues long. The germline V gene encodes CDR1 LNHDA and CDR2 SQIVND (reference sequence). V was pared by 2 bases and J by 3 bases, with 13 bases of the junction left unmatched. The DNA for the CDR3 is TGTGCCAGTAGTATAAGGCTAGCGGGGCCCCCACGGGAAGAGACCCAGTACTTC. It yields the protein CASSIRLAGPPREETQYF.

This chain uses TRBV15 with TRBJ2-6, with D maybe TRBD2 (7 bases). Germline assignment: CDR1 LNHNV and CDR2 YYDKDF (reference sequence). The CDR3 has 19 residues. Trimming cost V 1 base and J 0 bases, with 16 bases left between them. CDR3 DNA: TGTGCCACCAGCAGAGGAGTTTGGGGGGGGCCCTCTGGGGCCAACGTCCTGACTTTC. It is translated as CATSRGVWGGPSGANVLTF.

This clone has only a few counts. CDR3 DNA: TGTGCCAGCAGTAACCGACTAGCGGGGGGGGAGACCCAGTACTTC. It encodes CASSNRLAGGETQYF. The chain carries TRBV6-5 and TRBJ2-5; 14 bases are shared with TRBD2. The CDR3 extends over 15 amino acids. Germline CDR1 MNHEY, CDR2 SVGAGI. V lost 5 bases and J lost 5; bases outside the gene matches: 4.

V and J are TRBV15 and TRBJ1-5, with TRBD1 matching 8 bases. Germline CDR1 reads LNHNV; CDR2 reads YYDKDF (reference sequence). V was clipped by 4 bases and J by 3 bases; unmatched bases: 20. The CDR3 extends over 20 amino acids. CDR3 sequence: CATSISDGTGLTKLNQPQHF. The CDR3 coding sequence is TGTGCCACCAGCATATCCGACGGGACAGGCCTCACGAAACTCAATCAGCCCCAGCATTTT.

This chain links TRBV4-1 with TRBJ1-4; D might be TRBD1 (6 bases). V lost 2 bases to trimming and J lost 0 bases, with 19 bases between them. Germline V CDR1 and CDR2: MGHRA, YSYEKL. The CDR3 contains 19 residues. CDR3 region: CASSQPRPRGGATNEKLFF. DNA for the CDR3: TGCGCCAGCAGCCAACCGCGGCCTAGGGGGGGTGCAACTAATGAAAAACTGTTTTTT.

This chain uses TRBV4-3 with TRBJ1-5; the match to TRBD1 covers 8 bases. V dropped 0 bases and J dropped 1; count of bases not matched to a gene: 14. The CDR3 extends over 20 amino acids. The germline CDR1 and CDR2 sequences are LGHNA and YSLEER. CDR3 sequence: CASSQEGVVAGGRSNQPQHF. Written as DNA, the CDR3 is TGCGCCAGCAGCCAAGAAGGGGTCGTGGCAGGGGGCCGGAGCAATCAGCCCCAGCATTTT.

The chain combines TRBV9 with TRBJ2-3, with a weak D call TRBD2 (5 bases). Trimming shortened V by 0 bases and J by 1 base, and 12 bases separated the two germline ends. CDR1 is SGDLS, CDR2 YYNGEE, per germline. This CDR3 contains 16 residues. Here the CDR3 DNA reads TGTGCCAGCAGCGTAGGCCCATCGAGGGGCACAGATACGCAGTATTTT. Translated: CASSVGPSRGTDTQYF. Looking up the rest from reference TRBV9 and TRBJ2-3 gives the full variable domain: DSGVTQTPKHLITATGQRVTLRCSPRSGDLSVYWYQQSLDQGLQFLIQYYNGEERAKGNILERFSAQQFPDLHSELNLSSLELGDSALYFCASSVGPSRGTDTQYFGPGTRLTVL.

The J gene is TRBJ1-2, the V gene TRBV10-2, with TRBD1 matching over 9 bases. Per germline, CDR1 WSHSY and CDR2 SAAADI. The CDR3 spans 16 residues. V trimming: 11 bases; J trimming: 4 bases; junction bases outside the gene matches: 17. In DNA, the CDR3 is TGCGCCGGCAAATGCGCGGGACAGGGAGGGATCTATGGCTACACCTTC. Protein product: CAGKCAGQGGIYGYTF.

Regarding this clone: This sample includes further DNA sequences coding for the same CDR3. The CDR3 DNA follows: TGTGCCAGCAGCTTACGCGGGAACACTGAAGCTTTCTTT. Encoded protein: CASSLRGNTEAFF. The gene calls are TRBV7-9 and TRBJ1-1; D is unclear. Germline V gene lookup returns CDR1 SEHNR and CDR2 FQNEAQ (reference sequence). V was shortened by 2 bases and J by 1 base, with 5 bases between the two germline ends. This CDR3 comprises 13 residues.